This TCR beta chain was recovered during a study of cytomegalovirus exposure and HLA in healthy donors. Nominally healthy donors provided the samples, though records likely missed some immune exposures. Germline CDR1 MNHEY, CDR2 SMNVEV (reference sequence). The CDR3 has 13 amino acids. Notes on this clone: At one of its ends the junction is not consistent with the germline gene, which may arise from a read error.

The primer mix had 60 Vbeta and 13 Jbeta primers. Sequencing used immunoSEQ multiplex PCR; TCRdb keeps in-frame clones, though not all of them. The table includes about 65,000 clones, more than 75% detected once. This chain links TRBV27 with TRBJ2-7; 8 bases are shared with TRBD1. The receptor comes from a girl aged 10-17 years in good health and CMV-seropositive. The specimen was PBMCs. The CDR3 spells CASQDRESCEQYF. In DNA, the CDR3 is TGTGCCAGCCAGGACAGGGAATCCTGCGAGCAGTACTTC.